The rows below give T cell receptor beta chains drawn from one sample of a study of blood T cell repertoires in COVID-19. Data came from immunoSEQ multiplex PCR; TCRdb stores just in-frame clones and leaves some out. The data show tens of thousands of clones, roughly 79% seen once. Material for sequencing was peripheral blood. These receptors were taken from an older woman with acute or convalescent COVID-19. Both conserved end residues are part of each CDR3. Each record gives: V gene, D gene, clone size, J gene, CDR3 protein, CDR3 DNA. D genes are given only for firm matches. Clone size, where shown, is once, few, many, or a class for clones that have expanded.

>TRBV5-1|TRBD1|once|TRBJ1-4
CASGQGSTNEKLFF
TGCGCCAGCGGACAGGGGAGTACTAATGAAAAACTGTTTTTT
>TRBV5-1|NA|once|TRBJ1-2
CASSSADSPLYGYTF
TGCGCCAGCAGCTCGGCCGACAGCCCCCTCTATGGCTACACCTTC
>TRBV5-1|TRBD1|NA|TRBJ1-1
CASSLSPGQGGNTEAFF
TGCGCCAGCAGCTTGTCCCCGGGACAGGGCGGGAACACTGAAGCTTTCTTT
>TRBV19|TRBD1|few|TRBJ2-7
CASRPGQGAYEQYF
TGTGCCAGTAGACCGGGACAGGGGGCCTACGAGCAGTACTTC
>TRBV5-1|NA|NA|TRBJ1-1
CASTREGLGSSEAFF
TGCGCCAGCACCAGGGAGGGCCTAGGAAGCTCTGAAGCTTTCTTT
>TRBV6-5|NA|NA|TRBJ2-6
CASSFGAGANVLTF
TGTGCCAGCAGTTTCGGGGCTGGGGCCAACGTCCTGACTTTC
>TRBV27|NA|NA|TRBJ2-7
CASSSDKSYEQYF
TGTGCCAGCAGTTCGGACAAGTCCTACGAGCAGTACTTC
>TRBV27|NA|NA|TRBJ1-3
CASSYTGFSGNTIYF
TGTGCCAGCAGTTACACAGGTTTCTCTGGAAACACCATATATTTT
>TRBV3-1/TRBV3-2|TRBD1|NA|TRBJ1-1
CASSPNRGLAEAFF
TGTGCCAGCAGCCCGAACAGGGGGCTCGCTGAAGCTTTCTTT
>TRBV7-9|NA|NA|TRBJ2-7
CASKTITRPYEQYF
TGTGCCAGCAAAACTATTACACGTCCCTACGAGCAGTACTTC
>TRBV7-8|TRBD2|NA|TRBJ2-2
CASSFNRGVNTGELFF
TGTGCCAGCAGCTTTAATCGGGGGGTAAACACCGGGGAGCTGTTTTTT
>TRBV6-1|NA|once|TRBJ1-5
CASSEARGNQPQHF
TGTGCCAGCAGTGAAGCAAGAGGAAATCAGCCCCAGCATTTT
>TRBV4-3|TRBD2|NA|TRBJ2-5
CASSQENSGANPQYF
TGCGCCAGCAGCCAAGAGAATAGCGGGGCGAATCCCCAGTACTTC
>TRBV5-6|NA|NA|TRBJ1-5
CASSLGMSLQGQPQHF
TGTGCCAGCAGCTTGGGAATGTCACTTCAGGGGCAGCCCCAGCATTTT
>TRBV4-2|NA|few|TRBJ1-5
CASSQSSNQPQHF
TGTGCCAGCAGCCAATCGAGCAATCAGCCCCAGCATTTT
>TRBV5-4|TRBD1|NA|TRBJ2-2
CASSPMGTGINTGELFF
TGTGCCAGCAGCCCCATGGGGACAGGGATTAACACCGGGGAGCTGTTTTTT
>TRBV19|NA|NA|TRBJ2-5
CASSLPGKETQYF
TGTGCCAGTAGCCTCCCCGGGAAAGAGACCCAGTACTTC
>TRBV9|TRBD1|NA|TRBJ1-3
CASSPGQGIVAGNTIYF
TGTGCCAGCAGCCCGGGACAGGGGATCGTAGCGGGAAACACCATATATTTT
>TRBV19|TRBD1|NA|TRBJ1-2
CASSIDRGPGYTF
TGTGCCAGTAGTATAGACAGGGGGCCTGGCTACACCTTC
>TRBV20-1|NA|NA|TRBJ1-3
CSARTLNTIYF
TGCAGTGCTAGAACTCTGAACACCATATATTTT
>TRBV19|TRBD1|NA|TRBJ1-2
CASSIGTGGGTDGYTF
TGTGCCAGTAGTATCGGGACAGGGGGCGGGACGGATGGCTACACCTTC
>TRBV3-1/TRBV3-2|NA|NA|TRBJ2-7
CASSQDLGNVYEQYF
TGTGCCAGCAGCCAAGATCTGGGCAATGTCTACGAGCAGTACTTC
>TRBV7-3|TRBD1|NA|TRBJ1-1
CASSLDRVNTEAFF
TGTGCCAGCAGCTTAGACAGGGTTAACACTGAAGCTTTCTTT
>TRBV4-2|TRBD1|NA|TRBJ1-2
CASRGTVADHYGYTF
TGTGCCAGCAGGGGGACAGTGGCTGATCACTATGGCTACACCTTC
>TRBV6-5|NA|once|TRBJ1-1
CASSYFQGNTEAFF
TGTGCCAGCAGTTACTTTCAGGGAAACACTGAAGCTTTCTTT
>TRBV4-1|NA|NA|TRBJ1-1
CASSQEASNTEAFF
TGCGCCAGCAGCCAAGAGGCTTCGAACACTGAAGCTTTCTTT
>TRBV7-2|NA|NA|TRBJ1-2
CASSFRRQDNYGYTF
TGTGCCAGCAGCTTTAGGAGGCAGGACAACTATGGCTACACCTTC
>TRBV5-6|NA|NA|TRBJ2-5
CASSLGSGTQYF
TGTGCCAGCAGCTTGGGGAGCGGGACCCAGTACTTC
>TRBV4-2|TRBD1|NA|TRBJ1-5
CASSQDGTGVDQPQHF
TGTGCCAGCAGCCAAGATGGGACAGGGGTGGATCAGCCCCAGCATTTT